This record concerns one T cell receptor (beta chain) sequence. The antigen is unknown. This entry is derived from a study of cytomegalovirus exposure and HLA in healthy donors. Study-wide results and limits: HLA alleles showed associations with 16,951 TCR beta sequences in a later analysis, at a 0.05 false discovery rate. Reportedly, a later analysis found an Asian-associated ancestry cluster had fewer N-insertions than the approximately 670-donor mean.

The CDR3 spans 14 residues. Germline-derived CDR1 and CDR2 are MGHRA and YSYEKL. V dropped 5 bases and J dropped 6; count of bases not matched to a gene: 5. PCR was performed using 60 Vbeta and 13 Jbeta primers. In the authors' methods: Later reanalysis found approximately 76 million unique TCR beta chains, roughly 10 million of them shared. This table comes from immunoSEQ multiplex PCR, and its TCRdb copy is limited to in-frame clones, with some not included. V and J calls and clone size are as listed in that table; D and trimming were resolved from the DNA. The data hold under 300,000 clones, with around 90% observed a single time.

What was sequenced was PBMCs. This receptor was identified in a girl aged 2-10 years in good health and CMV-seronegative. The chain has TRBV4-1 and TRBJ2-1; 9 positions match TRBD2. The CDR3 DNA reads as TGCGCCAGCAGCGGGCTAGCGGGGCCCAATGAGCAGTTCTTC. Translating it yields CASSGLAGPNEQFF.